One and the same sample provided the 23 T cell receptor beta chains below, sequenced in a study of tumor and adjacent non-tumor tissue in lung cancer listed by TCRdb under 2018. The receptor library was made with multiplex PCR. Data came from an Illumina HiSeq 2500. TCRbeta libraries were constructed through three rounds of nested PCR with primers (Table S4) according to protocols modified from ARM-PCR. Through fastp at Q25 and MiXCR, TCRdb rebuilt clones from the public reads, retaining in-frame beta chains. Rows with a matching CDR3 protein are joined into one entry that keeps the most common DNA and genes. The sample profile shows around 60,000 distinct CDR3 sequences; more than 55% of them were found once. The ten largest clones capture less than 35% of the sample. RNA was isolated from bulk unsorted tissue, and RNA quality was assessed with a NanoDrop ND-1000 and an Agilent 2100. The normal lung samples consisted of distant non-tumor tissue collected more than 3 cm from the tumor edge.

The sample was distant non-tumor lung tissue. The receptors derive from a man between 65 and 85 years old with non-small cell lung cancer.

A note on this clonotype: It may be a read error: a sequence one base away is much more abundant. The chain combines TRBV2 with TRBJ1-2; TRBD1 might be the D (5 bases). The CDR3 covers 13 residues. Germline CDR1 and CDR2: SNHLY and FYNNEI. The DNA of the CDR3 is TGTGCCAGCAGGACGGGGGGGGACTATGGCTACATCTTC. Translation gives CASRTGGDYGYIF.

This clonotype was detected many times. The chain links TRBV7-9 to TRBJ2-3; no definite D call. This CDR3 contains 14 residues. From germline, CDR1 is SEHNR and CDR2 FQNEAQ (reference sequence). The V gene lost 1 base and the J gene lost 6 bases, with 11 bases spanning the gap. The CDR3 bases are TGTGCCAGCAGCTTAGTGACCCTCTCGGATACGCAGTATTTT. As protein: CASSLVTLSDTQYF.

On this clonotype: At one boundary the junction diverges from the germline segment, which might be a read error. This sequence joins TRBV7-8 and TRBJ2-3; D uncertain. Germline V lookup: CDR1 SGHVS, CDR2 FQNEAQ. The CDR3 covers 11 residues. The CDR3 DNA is TGTGTCAGCAACCCCCGAGATACGCAGTATTTT. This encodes CVSNPRDTQYF.

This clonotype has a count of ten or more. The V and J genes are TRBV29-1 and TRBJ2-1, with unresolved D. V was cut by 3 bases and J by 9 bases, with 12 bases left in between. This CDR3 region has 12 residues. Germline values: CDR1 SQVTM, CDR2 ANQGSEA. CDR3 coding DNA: TGCAGCGTTGAGGTAGGGCCTCGTGAGCAGTTCTTC. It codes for CSVEVGPREQFF.

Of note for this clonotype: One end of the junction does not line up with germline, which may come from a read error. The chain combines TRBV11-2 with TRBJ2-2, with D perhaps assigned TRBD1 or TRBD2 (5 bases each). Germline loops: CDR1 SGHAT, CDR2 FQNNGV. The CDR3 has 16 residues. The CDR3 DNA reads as TGTGCCAGCAGCCCACACGGGACGTTGTTCGCTGGGGAACTGTTTTTT. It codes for CASSPHGTLFAGELFF.

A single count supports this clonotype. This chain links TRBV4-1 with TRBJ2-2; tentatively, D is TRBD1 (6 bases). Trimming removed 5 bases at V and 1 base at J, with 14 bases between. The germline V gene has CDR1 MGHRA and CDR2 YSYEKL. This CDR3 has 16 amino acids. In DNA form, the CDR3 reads TGCGCCAGCAGCAGAGAACTAGGGGGGAACACCGGGGAGCTGTTTTTT. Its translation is CASSRELGGNTGELFF.

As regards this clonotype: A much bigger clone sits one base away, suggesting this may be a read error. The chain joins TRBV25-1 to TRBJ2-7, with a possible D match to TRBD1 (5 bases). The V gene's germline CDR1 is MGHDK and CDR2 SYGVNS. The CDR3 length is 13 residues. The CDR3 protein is CARSEYAGSAQYF. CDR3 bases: TGTGCCAGAAGTGAATATGCAGGGTCTGCGCAGTACTTC.

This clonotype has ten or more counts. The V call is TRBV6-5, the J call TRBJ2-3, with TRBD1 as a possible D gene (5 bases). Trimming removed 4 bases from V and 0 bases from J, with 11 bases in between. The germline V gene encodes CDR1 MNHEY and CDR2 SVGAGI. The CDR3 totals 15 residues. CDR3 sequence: CASSFATASTDTQYF. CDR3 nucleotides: TGTGCCAGCAGTTTCGCGACAGCTAGCACAGATACGCAGTATTTT.

The CDR3 reads CASSDNRVREKLFF. The CDR3 nucleotides read TGTGCCAGCAGTGACAACAGGGTGCGGGAAAAACTGTTTTTT. This chain connects TRBV6-1 to TRBJ1-4; D perhaps matches TRBD1 (6 bases). Germline V gives CDR1 MNHNS, CDR2 SASEGT. V was clipped by 3 bases and J by 8 bases, with 13 bases between them. CDR3 length: 14 amino acids.

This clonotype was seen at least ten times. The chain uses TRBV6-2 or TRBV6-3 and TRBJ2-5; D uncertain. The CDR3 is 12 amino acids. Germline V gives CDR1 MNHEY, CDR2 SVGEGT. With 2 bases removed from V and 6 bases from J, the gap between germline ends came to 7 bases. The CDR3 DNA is TGTGCCAGCAGTTACCCCCCAAAGACCCAGTACTTC. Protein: CASSYPPKTQYF.

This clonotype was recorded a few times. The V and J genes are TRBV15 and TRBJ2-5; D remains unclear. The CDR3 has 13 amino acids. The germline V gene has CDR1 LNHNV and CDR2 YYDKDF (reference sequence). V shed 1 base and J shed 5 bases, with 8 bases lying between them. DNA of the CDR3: TGTGCCACCAGCAGAGCGGAGATGGAGACCCAGTACTTC. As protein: CATSRAEMETQYF. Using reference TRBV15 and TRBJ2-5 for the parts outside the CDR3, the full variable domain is DAMVIQNPRYQVTQFGKPVTLSCSQTLNHNVMYWYQQKSSQAPKLLFHYYDKDFNNEADTPDNFQSRRPNTSFCFLDIRSPGLGDTAMYLCATSRAEMETQYFGPGTRLLVL.

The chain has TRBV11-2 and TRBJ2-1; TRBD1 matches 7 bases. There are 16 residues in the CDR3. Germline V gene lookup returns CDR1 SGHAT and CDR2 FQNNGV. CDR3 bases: TGTGCTGGCAGCATTATTCCGGGACAGAGCTACAATGAGCAGTTCTTC. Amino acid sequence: CAGSIIPGQSYNEQFF.

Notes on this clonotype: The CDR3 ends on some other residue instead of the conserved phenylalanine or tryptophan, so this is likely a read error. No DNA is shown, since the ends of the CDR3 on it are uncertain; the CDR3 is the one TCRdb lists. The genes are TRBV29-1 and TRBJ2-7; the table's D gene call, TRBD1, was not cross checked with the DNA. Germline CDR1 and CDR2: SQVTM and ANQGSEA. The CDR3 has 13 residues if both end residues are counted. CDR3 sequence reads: CSVVRADIYEQCL.

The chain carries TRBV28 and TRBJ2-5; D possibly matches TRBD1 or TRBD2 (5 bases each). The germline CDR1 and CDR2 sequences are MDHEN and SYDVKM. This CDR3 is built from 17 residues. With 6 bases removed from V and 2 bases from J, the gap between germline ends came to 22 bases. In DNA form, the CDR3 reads TGTGCCAGCAGCCCAGACTGGGGACCCAAAGGGCAAGAGACCCAGTACTTC. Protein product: CASSPDWGPKGQETQYF. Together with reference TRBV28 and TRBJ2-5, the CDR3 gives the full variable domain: DVKVTQSSRYLVKRTGEKVFLECVQDMDHENMFWYRQDPGLGLRLIYFSYDVKMKEKGDIPEGYSVSREKKERFSLILESASTNQTSMYLCASSPDWGPKGQETQYFGPGTRLLVL.

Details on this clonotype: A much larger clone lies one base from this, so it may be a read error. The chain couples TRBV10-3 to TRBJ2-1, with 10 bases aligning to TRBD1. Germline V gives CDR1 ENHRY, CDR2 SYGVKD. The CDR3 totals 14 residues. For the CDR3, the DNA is TGTGCCATCAGTGCCGGGACAGGGGACAATGGGCAGTTCTTC. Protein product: CAISAGTGDNGQFF.

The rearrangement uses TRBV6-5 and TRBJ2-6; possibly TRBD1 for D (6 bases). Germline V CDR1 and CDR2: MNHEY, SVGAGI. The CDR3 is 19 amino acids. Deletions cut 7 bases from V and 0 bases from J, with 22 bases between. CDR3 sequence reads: CASIGPQGLRGSGANVLTF. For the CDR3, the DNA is TGTGCCAGCATAGGACCGCAGGGGCTTCGGGGCTCTGGGGCCAACGTCCTGACTTTC.

CDR3 bases: TGTGCCAGCAGCCAAGATGGACGGGGCCAAGAGACCCAGTACTTC. Its translation is CASSQDGRGQETQYF. The V call is TRBV4-2, the J call TRBJ2-5, with D perhaps matching TRBD2 (5 bases). The germline V gene has CDR1 LGHNA and CDR2 YNFKEQ. This CDR3 is 15 amino acids long. Trimming shortened V by 0 bases and J by 1 base, and 9 bases separated the two germline ends.

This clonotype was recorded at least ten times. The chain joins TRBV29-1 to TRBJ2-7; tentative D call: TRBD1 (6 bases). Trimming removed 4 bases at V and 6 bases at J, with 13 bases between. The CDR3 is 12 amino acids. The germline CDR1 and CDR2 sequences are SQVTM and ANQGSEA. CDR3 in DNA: TGCAGCGTTGGGACAGTCATGTCCGAGCAGTACTTC. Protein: CSVGTVMSEQYF.

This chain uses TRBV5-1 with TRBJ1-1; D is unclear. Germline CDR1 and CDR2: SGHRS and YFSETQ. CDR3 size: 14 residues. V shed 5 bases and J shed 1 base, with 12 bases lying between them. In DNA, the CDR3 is TGCGCCAGCAGAGAGGGAGGGCCGAACACTGAAGCTTTCTTT. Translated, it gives CASREGGPNTEAFF.

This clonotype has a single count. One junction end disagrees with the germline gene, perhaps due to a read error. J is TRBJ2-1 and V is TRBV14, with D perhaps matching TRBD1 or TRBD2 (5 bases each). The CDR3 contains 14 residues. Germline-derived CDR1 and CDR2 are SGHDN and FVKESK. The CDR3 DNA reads TGTGGCAGCAGCTTCGGGGCCCCGGACAATGAGCAGTTCTTC. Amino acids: CGSSFGAPDNEQFF.

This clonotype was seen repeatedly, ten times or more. CDR3 bases: TGTGCCAGCAGTTTGTGGGACCCCACAGATACGCAGTATTTT. It codes for CASSLWDPTDTQYF. The chain combines TRBV12-3 or TRBV12-4 with TRBJ2-3; tentatively, D is TRBD1 or TRBD2 (5 bases each). CDR3 length: 14 amino acids. The V gene lost 3 bases and the J gene lost 2 bases, with 9 bases spanning the gap.

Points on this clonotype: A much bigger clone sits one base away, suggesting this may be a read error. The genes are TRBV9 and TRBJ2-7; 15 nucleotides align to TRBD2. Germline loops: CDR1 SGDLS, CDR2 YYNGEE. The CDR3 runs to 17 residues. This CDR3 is CASSPGLAGGPLYELYF. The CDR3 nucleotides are TGTGCCAGCAGCCCGGGACTAGCGGGAGGCCCCCTCTACGAGCTGTACTTC.

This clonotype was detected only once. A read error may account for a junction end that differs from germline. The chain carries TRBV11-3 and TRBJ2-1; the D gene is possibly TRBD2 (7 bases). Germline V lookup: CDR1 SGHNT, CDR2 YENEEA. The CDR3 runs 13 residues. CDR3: CAGSLGGANEQFF. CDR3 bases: TGTGCCGGCAGCTTAGGGGGGGCTAATGAGCAGTTCTTC.